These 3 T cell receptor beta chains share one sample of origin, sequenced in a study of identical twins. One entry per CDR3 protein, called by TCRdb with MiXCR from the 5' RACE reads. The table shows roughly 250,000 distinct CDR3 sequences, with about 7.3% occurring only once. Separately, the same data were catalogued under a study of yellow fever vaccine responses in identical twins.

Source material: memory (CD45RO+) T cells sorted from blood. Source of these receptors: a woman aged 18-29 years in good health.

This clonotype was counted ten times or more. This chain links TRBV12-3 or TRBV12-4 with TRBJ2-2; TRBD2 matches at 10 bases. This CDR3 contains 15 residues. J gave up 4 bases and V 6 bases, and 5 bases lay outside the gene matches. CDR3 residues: CASRDSGGLTGELFF. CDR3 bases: TGTGCCAGCAGGGATAGCGGGGGGCTCACCGGGGAGCTGTTTTTT.

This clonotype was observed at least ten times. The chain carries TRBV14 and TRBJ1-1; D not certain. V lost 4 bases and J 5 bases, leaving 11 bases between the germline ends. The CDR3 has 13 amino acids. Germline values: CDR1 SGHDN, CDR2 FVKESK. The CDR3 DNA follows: TGTGCCAGCAGCCGCGAGGCGGGAACTGAAGCTTTCTTT. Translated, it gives CASSREAGTEAFF.

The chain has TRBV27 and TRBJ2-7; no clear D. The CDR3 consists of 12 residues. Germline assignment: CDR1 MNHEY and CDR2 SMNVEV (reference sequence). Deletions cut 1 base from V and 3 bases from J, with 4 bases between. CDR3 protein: CASSLYGYEQYF. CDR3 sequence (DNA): TGTGCCAGCAGTTTATACGGCTACGAGCAGTACTTC.